A selection of T cell receptor beta chains follows, all from one sample in a study of OX40 agonist ivuxolimab in advanced cancers. Sequenced by immunoSEQ multiplex PCR; TCRdb stores in-frame clones only, minus some. The sample lists roughly 100,000 clones, 85% to 95% seen once, with around 0.25% in the top ten. Sequences were derived from CD4+ or CD8+ T cells sorted from blood, sampled in a trial of the OX40 agonist ivuxolimab. These receptors were obtained from an adult with an advanced solid tumor such as melanoma, head and neck, liver or kidney cancer. Both conserved end residues are part of each CDR3. Each record gives: clone size, J gene, D gene, V gene, CDR3 protein, CDR3 DNA. The D gene is left open where the match is weak. Only part of the rows carry a size: once, few, many, or a class if the clone is expanded.

clone_size: .; j_call: TRBJ1-1; d_call: TRBD1; v_call: TRBV25-1; cdr3_aa: CASSTTRGTGDSTEAFF; cdr3_nt: TGTGCCAGCAGTACAACTCGGGGGACAGGGGATAGCACTGAAGCTTTCTTT
clone_size: .; j_call: TRBJ2-3; d_call: TRBD1; v_call: TRBV5-1; cdr3_aa: CASTNRGRGTDTQYF; cdr3_nt: TGCGCCAGCACCAACAGGGGGCGCGGCACAGATACGCAGTATTTT
clone_size: .; j_call: TRBJ2-1; d_call: TRBD1; v_call: TRBV7-2; cdr3_aa: CASSLGTDTNEQFF; cdr3_nt: TGTGCCAGCAGCCTCGGGACAGACACCAATGAGCAGTTCTTC
clone_size: .; j_call: TRBJ1-2; d_call: .; v_call: TRBV14; cdr3_aa: CASSQARHRSYTF; cdr3_nt: TGTGCCAGCAGCCAAGCGAGACATCGAAGCTACACCTTC
clone_size: .; j_call: TRBJ1-1; d_call: .; v_call: TRBV12-5; cdr3_aa: CASGRDMNTEAFF; cdr3_nt: TGTGCTAGTGGCCGCGACATGAACACTGAAGCTTTCTTT
clone_size: .; j_call: TRBJ2-6; d_call: .; v_call: TRBV7-2; cdr3_aa: CASSLVGANVLTF; cdr3_nt: TGTGCCAGCAGCTTAGTTGGGGCCAACGTCCTGACTTTC
clone_size: .; j_call: TRBJ1-6; d_call: .; v_call: TRBV6-5; cdr3_aa: CASSYLPPLYNSPLHF; cdr3_nt: TGTGCCAGCAGTTACCTTCCACCACTCTATAATTCACCCCTCCACTTT
clone_size: once; j_call: TRBJ2-2; d_call: .; v_call: TRBV19; cdr3_aa: CASSTPDSYTGELFF; cdr3_nt: TGTGCCAGTAGTACCCCGGACTCTTACACCGGGGAGCTGTTTTTT
clone_size: .; j_call: TRBJ2-3; d_call: TRBD2; v_call: TRBV29-1; cdr3_aa: CSVEGASGPTDTQYF; cdr3_nt: TGCAGCGTTGAAGGGGCTAGCGGGCCCACAGATACGCAGTATTTT
clone_size: .; j_call: TRBJ2-1; d_call: TRBD2; v_call: TRBV9; cdr3_aa: CASSVALAADGEQFF; cdr3_nt: TGTGCCAGCAGCGTAGCGCTAGCGGCCGACGGTGAGCAGTTCTTC
clone_size: .; j_call: TRBJ2-1; d_call: TRBD1; v_call: TRBV7-2; cdr3_aa: CASRSGQGIGEQFF; cdr3_nt: TGTGCCAGCAGGTCCGGACAGGGTATCGGTGAGCAGTTCTTC
clone_size: .; j_call: TRBJ1-5; d_call: .; v_call: TRBV6-6; cdr3_aa: CASSHNQPQHF; cdr3_nt: TGTGCCAGCAGTCACAATCAGCCCCAGCATTTT
clone_size: .; j_call: TRBJ2-5; d_call: .; v_call: TRBV6-6; cdr3_aa: CASSYSPGRETQYF; cdr3_nt: TGTGCCAGCAGTTACTCCCCAGGACGAGAGACCCAGTACTTC
clone_size: .; j_call: TRBJ2-5; d_call: .; v_call: TRBV4-1; cdr3_aa: CASSQLGLPQETQYF; cdr3_nt: TGCGCCAGCAGCCAACTTGGACTACCCCAAGAGACCCAGTACTTC
clone_size: .; j_call: TRBJ1-5; d_call: .; v_call: TRBV7-9; cdr3_aa: CASSLGGGSGNQPQHF; cdr3_nt: TGTGCCAGCAGCTTAGGGGGGGGATCGGGCAATCAGCCCCAGCATTTT
clone_size: .; j_call: TRBJ2-1; d_call: .; v_call: TRBV7-2; cdr3_aa: CASSRDYGLNEQFF; cdr3_nt: TGTGCCAGCAGCCGCGACTACGGACTGAATGAGCAGTTCTTC
clone_size: .; j_call: TRBJ2-1; d_call: .; v_call: TRBV28; cdr3_aa: CASSLPYSYNEQFF; cdr3_nt: TGTGCCAGCAGTCTTCCCTACTCCTACAATGAGCAGTTCTTC
clone_size: .; j_call: TRBJ2-5; d_call: .; v_call: TRBV30; cdr3_aa: CAWSVRGLAGQETQYF; cdr3_nt: TGTGCCTGGAGTGTAAGGGGGTTAGCAGGCCAAGAGACCCAGTACTTC
clone_size: .; j_call: TRBJ2-2; d_call: .; v_call: TRBV27; cdr3_aa: CASSIYRESGELFF; cdr3_nt: TGTGCCAGCAGTATTTACAGGGAAAGCGGGGAGCTGTTTTTT
clone_size: .; j_call: TRBJ1-2; d_call: .; v_call: TRBV6-4; cdr3_aa: CASRLSGGDGGYTF; cdr3_nt: TGTGCCAGCAGACTCAGTGGGGGGGACGGTGGCTACACCTTC
clone_size: .; j_call: TRBJ1-5; d_call: .; v_call: TRBV21-1; cdr3_aa: CASSKEESSQPQHF; cdr3_nt: TGTGCCAGCAGCAAAGAGGAATCGTCTCAGCCCCAGCATTTT
clone_size: .; j_call: TRBJ2-1; d_call: TRBD2; v_call: TRBV19; cdr3_aa: CASRGLAGGSYNEQFF; cdr3_nt: TGTGCCAGTAGGGGACTAGCGGGGGGCTCCTACAATGAGCAGTTCTTC
clone_size: .; j_call: TRBJ2-3; d_call: .; v_call: TRBV18; cdr3_aa: CASSPTGSTDTQYF; cdr3_nt: TGTGCCAGCTCACCGACCGGGAGCACAGATACGCAGTATTTT
clone_size: once; j_call: TRBJ1-2; d_call: .; v_call: TRBV6-1; cdr3_aa: CASSDQVGTDYGYTF; cdr3_nt: TGTGCCAGCAGTGACCAGGTTGGTACCGACTATGGCTACACCTTC
clone_size: .; j_call: TRBJ1-5; d_call: .; v_call: TRBV2; cdr3_aa: CASSEKGPWGNQPQHF; cdr3_nt: TGTGCCAGCAGTGAAAAGGGGCCGTGGGGAAATCAGCCCCAGCATTTT
clone_size: few; j_call: TRBJ1-2; d_call: .; v_call: TRBV19; cdr3_aa: CASSTSGRRDYGYTF; cdr3_nt: TGTGCCAGTAGTACGTCCGGGAGGAGGGACTATGGCTACACCTTC
clone_size: .; j_call: TRBJ2-1; d_call: .; v_call: TRBV5-6; cdr3_aa: CASTLTGSYNEQFF; cdr3_nt: TGTGCCAGCACCTTGACTGGGTCCTACAATGAGCAGTTCTTC
clone_size: .; j_call: TRBJ1-5; d_call: .; v_call: TRBV6-5; cdr3_aa: CASSYSGSGGQPQHF; cdr3_nt: TGTGCCAGCAGTTACTCTGGCTCCGGGGGTCAGCCCCAGCATTTT
clone_size: .; j_call: TRBJ1-1; d_call: .; v_call: TRBV4-2; cdr3_aa: CASSQGLGLVTEAFF; cdr3_nt: TGTGCCAGCAGCCAAGGCCTGGGTTTAGTCACTGAAGCTTTCTTT
clone_size: .; j_call: TRBJ1-2; d_call: .; v_call: TRBV6-5; cdr3_aa: CASRMLGGYTF; cdr3_nt: TGTGCCAGCAGAATGTTGGGAGGCTACACCTTC
clone_size: .; j_call: TRBJ1-4; d_call: TRBD1; v_call: TRBV11-3; cdr3_aa: CASSPRQGGNEKLFF; cdr3_nt: TGTGCCAGCAGCCCCAGACAGGGGGGCAATGAAAAACTGTTTTTT
clone_size: .; j_call: TRBJ2-3; d_call: .; v_call: TRBV7-2; cdr3_aa: CASSLVPTDTQYF; cdr3_nt: TGTGCCAGCAGCTTAGTCCCAACAGATACGCAGTATTTT
clone_size: .; j_call: TRBJ1-2; d_call: .; v_call: TRBV30; cdr3_aa: CAWSVIPRNYGYTF; cdr3_nt: TGTGCCTGGAGTGTAATACCCCGAAACTATGGCTACACCTTC
clone_size: .; j_call: TRBJ2-2; d_call: .; v_call: TRBV6-5; cdr3_aa: CASSYISGDTGELFF; cdr3_nt: TGTGCCAGCAGTTACATTAGCGGTGACACCGGGGAGCTGTTTTTT
clone_size: .; j_call: TRBJ1-6; d_call: .; v_call: TRBV6-5; cdr3_aa: CASSYSRGRQHSPLHF; cdr3_nt: TGTGCCAGCAGTTACTCGAGAGGGCGGCAACATTCACCCCTCCACTTT
clone_size: .; j_call: TRBJ2-1; d_call: TRBD2; v_call: TRBV6-1; cdr3_aa: CASRSGTSGDEQFF; cdr3_nt: TGTGCCAGCAGATCCGGGACTAGCGGGGATGAGCAGTTCTTC
clone_size: once; j_call: TRBJ2-3; d_call: .; v_call: TRBV6-6; cdr3_aa: CASSYSGGGWGTQYF; cdr3_nt: TGTGCCAGCAGTTACTCGGGGGGTGGCTGGGGTACGCAGTATTTT
clone_size: once; j_call: TRBJ2-3; d_call: .; v_call: TRBV4-1; cdr3_aa: CASSQVTSRTDTQYF; cdr3_nt: TGCGCCAGCAGCCAAGTAACTAGCAGAACAGATACGCAGTATTTT
clone_size: .; j_call: TRBJ1-2; d_call: .; v_call: TRBV11-2; cdr3_aa: CASSRGRTQYGYTF; cdr3_nt: TGTGCCAGCAGCCGCGGGAGGACCCAATATGGCTACACCTTC
clone_size: once; j_call: TRBJ2-1; d_call: TRBD1; v_call: TRBV7-9; cdr3_aa: CASSTGQGMSYNEQFF; cdr3_nt: TGTGCCAGCAGCACCGGACAGGGAATGTCCTACAATGAGCAGTTCTTC
clone_size: .; j_call: TRBJ1-5; d_call: TRBD1; v_call: TRBV7-8; cdr3_aa: CASSTDRADQVGNQPQHF; cdr3_nt: TGTGCCAGCAGCACGGACAGGGCGGACCAGGTGGGCAATCAGCCCCAGCATTTT
clone_size: .; j_call: TRBJ1-1; d_call: TRBD1; v_call: TRBV18; cdr3_aa: CASSQTDRDTEAFF; cdr3_nt: TGTGCCAGCTCACAAACTGACAGGGACACTGAAGCTTTCTTT
clone_size: .; j_call: TRBJ2-7; d_call: .; v_call: TRBV12-5; cdr3_aa: CASGLNYPDNYEQYF; cdr3_nt: TGTGCTAGTGGCTTAAACTACCCAGACAACTACGAGCAGTACTTC
clone_size: .; j_call: TRBJ2-3; d_call: .; v_call: TRBV4-1; cdr3_aa: CASSQDDYRPDTQYF; cdr3_nt: TGCGCCAGCAGCCAAGATGACTACCGCCCAGATACGCAGTATTTT
clone_size: few; j_call: TRBJ1-5; d_call: .; v_call: TRBV28; cdr3_aa: CASSVYNQPQHF; cdr3_nt: TGTGCCAGCAGCGTGTACAATCAGCCCCAGCATTTT
clone_size: .; j_call: TRBJ1-1; d_call: TRBD1; v_call: TRBV6-5; cdr3_aa: CATHFTGGSTEAFF; cdr3_nt: TGTGCCACCCACTTCACAGGGGGAAGCACTGAAGCTTTCTTT
clone_size: once; j_call: TRBJ1-3; d_call: TRBD1; v_call: TRBV28; cdr3_aa: CASSSPGGSSGNTIYF; cdr3_nt: TGTGCCAGCAGTTCACCAGGGGGTAGCTCTGGAAACACCATATATTTT